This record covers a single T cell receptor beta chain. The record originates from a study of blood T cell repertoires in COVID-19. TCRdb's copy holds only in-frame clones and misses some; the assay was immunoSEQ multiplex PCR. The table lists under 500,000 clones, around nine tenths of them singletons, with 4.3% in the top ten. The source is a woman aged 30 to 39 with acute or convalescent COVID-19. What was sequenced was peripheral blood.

CDR3 sequence reads: CASSAASSGGTIYEQYF. The CDR3 nucleotides are TGCGCCAGCAGCGCCGCGTCTAGCGGGGGGACCATCTACGAGCAGTACTTC. The rearrangement links TRBV5-1 to TRBJ2-7; 11 nucleotides line up with TRBD2. The CDR3 consists of 17 residues. J lost 3 bases, V lost 4 bases, and 12 bases had no gene match. Per germline, CDR1 SGHRS and CDR2 YFSETQ.